These 15 T cell receptor beta chains came from one sample sequenced in a study of T-cell reconstitution after alpha-beta-depleted transplantation in children. Library preparation (for TCRbeta) was performed with unique molecular identifiers. A single record per CDR3 protein comes from TCRdb applying MiXCR to the PCR reads. The data hold about 400,000 distinct CDR3 sequences, with 15% to 20% observed a single time. The input for sequencing was PBMCs, mostly from graft donor cells, taken 360 days after TCRalphabeta/CD19-depleted stem cell transplant. Receptors were obtained from a boy under two years old who had a stem cell transplant for Wiskott-Aldrich syndrome, so the T cells may come from the graft donor.

This clonotype was detected many times. The chain employs TRBV7-2 and TRBJ2-1, with TRBD2 identical over 11 bases. This CDR3 is built from 14 residues. The V segment lost 1 base and the J segment 10 bases; nucleotides outside the gene matches: 3. The germline V gene has CDR1 SGHTA and CDR2 FQGNSA. CDR3 protein: CASSLVASGREQFF. The CDR3 DNA sequence: TGTGCCAGCAGCTTAGTCGCTAGCGGGAGGGAGCAGTTCTTC.

This clonotype came up a few times. V and J are TRBV20-1 and TRBJ1-2; no clear D gene. The V and J ends lost 2 bases and 4 bases respectively, with 8 bases between them. The CDR3 runs 12 residues. Germline V gene sequence: CDR1 DFQATT, CDR2 SNEGSKA (reference sequence). CDR3 DNA sequence: TGCAGTGCTAGAATCATTTCCTATGGCTACACCTTC. It specifies CSARIISYGYTF.

The chain is built from TRBV29-1 and TRBJ2-4; TRBD1 agrees at 8 bases. Trimming at V came to 6 bases and at J to 5 bases, leaving 3 bases not matched to a gene. This CDR3 has 12 amino acids. Germline CDR1 reads SQVTM; CDR2 reads ANQGSEA. CDR3 region: CSVGQAQNIQYF. The CDR3 DNA is TGCAGCGTGGGACAGGCCCAAAACATTCAGTACTTC.

This clonotype showed up just a few times. This chain joins TRBV28 and TRBJ1-1; D not certain. Germline lookup yields CDR1 MDHEN and CDR2 SYDVKM. This CDR3 is built from 14 residues. Trimming shortened V by 5 bases and J by 4 bases, and 14 bases separated the two germline ends. DNA of the CDR3: TGTGCCAGCAGTCCCCGAATGGGATTCACTGAAGCTTTCTTT. Encoded protein: CASSPRMGFTEAFF.

This chain joins TRBV27 and TRBJ2-7; D possibly uses TRBD1 or TRBD2 (5 bases each). The CDR3 is 15 residues long. With 1 base removed from V and 5 bases from J, the gap between germline ends came to 15 bases. CDR1 MNHEY and CDR2 SMNVEV come from the germline V gene (reference sequence). The CDR3: CASSLFRDPAHEQYF. As DNA, the CDR3 is TGTGCCAGCAGTTTATTCCGGGACCCAGCGCACGAGCAGTACTTC.

The chain combines TRBV5-1 with TRBJ2-6; tentative D call: TRBD2 (5 bases). The CDR3 is 17 residues long. Per germline, CDR1 SGHRS and CDR2 YFSETQ. V lost 0 bases and J 0 bases, leaving 10 bases between the germline ends. The CDR3 nucleotides are TGCGCCAGCAGCTTGGAGAGGGCCATCTCTGGGGCCAACGTCCTGACTTTC. Residues: CASSLERAISGANVLTF.

In this sample, this clonotype turned up many times. V usage is TRBV20-1 and J usage is TRBJ2-3; D is undetermined. The germline V and J ends were trimmed by 0 bases and 5 bases, with 12 bases remaining between them. The CDR3 is made up of 14 amino acids. CDR1 and CDR2 (germline): DFQATT, SNEGSKA (reference sequence). The CDR3 protein is CSARESPAQDTQYF. CDR3 in DNA: TGCAGTGCTAGAGAGTCCCCCGCCCAAGATACGCAGTATTTT.

The chain couples TRBV25-1 to TRBJ2-1, with D possibly being TRBD2 (6 bases). The CDR3 is 17 amino acids. The V and J ends lost 2 bases and 2 bases respectively, with 16 bases between them. Germline CDR1 MGHDK, CDR2 SYGVNS. The CDR3 is CASSEPLAVIAYNEQFF. The DNA of the CDR3 is TGTGCCAGCAGTGAACCCTTAGCGGTGATAGCCTACAATGAGCAGTTCTTC.

This clonotype was counted only a few times. This chain uses TRBV5-1 with TRBJ2-2; D is ambiguous. Trimming took 3 bases from V and 7 from J, leaving 7 bases between them. The length of the CDR3 is 12 residues. Germline CDR1 and CDR2: SGHRS and YFSETQ. The CDR3 reads CASSSLIGELFF. The CDR3 coding sequence is TGCGCCAGCAGCTCCTTAATCGGGGAGCTGTTTTTT.

J is TRBJ2-7 and V is TRBV5-1; 8 nucleotides align to TRBD2. Germline-derived CDR1 and CDR2 are SGHRS and YFSETQ. CDR3 size: 15 residues. V shed 7 bases, J shed 2 bases, and the junction held 11 bases outside the gene matches. The DNA of the CDR3 is TGCGCCAGCGGACTAGCAACAGGTATCACCTACGAGCAGTACTTC. Amino acids: CASGLATGITYEQYF.

In its sample, this clonotype was seen a few times. The chain joins TRBV5-4 to TRBJ2-3; D remains ambiguous. Germline V CDR1 and CDR2: SGHNT, YYREEE (reference sequence). CDR3 length: 13 residues. With 1 base removed from V and 6 bases from J, the gap between germline ends came to 9 bases. Here the CDR3 reads CASSLPPLDTQYF. The CDR3 DNA reads as TGTGCCAGCAGCTTGCCCCCTTTGGATACGCAGTATTTT.

This clonotype was counted between two and nine times. The V call is TRBV16, the J call TRBJ2-5; D is uncertain. The CDR3 sequence is 14 residues long. CDR1 KGHSY and CDR2 FQNENV come from the germline V gene. The V gene lost 4 bases and the J gene lost 0 bases, with 9 bases spanning the gap. CDR3 region: CASSPQANQETQYF. The CDR3 DNA follows: TGTGCCAGCAGCCCTCAGGCGAACCAAGAGACCCAGTACTTC.

This clonotype turned up a few times. The genes are TRBV5-1 and TRBJ2-7; possibly TRBD1 for D (5 bases). The CDR3 consists of 15 residues. Trimming removed 1 base from V and 2 bases from J, with 13 bases in between. The V gene's germline CDR1 is SGHRS and CDR2 YFSETQ. The CDR3 DNA is TGCGCCAGCAGCTTGACCTTTCGGACACCCTACGAGCAGTACTTC. Encoded protein: CASSLTFRTPYEQYF.

The J gene is TRBJ2-3, the V gene TRBV7-6; D gene unclear. Germline V gives CDR1 SGHVS, CDR2 FNYEAQ. CDR3 length equals 13 residues. V was shortened by 1 base and J by 9 bases, with 11 bases between the two germline ends. CDR3 bases: TGTGCCAGCAGCTTAGATGTATTGACCACGCAGTATTTT. Its protein is CASSLDVLTTQYF.

This chain uses TRBV12-3 or TRBV12-4 with TRBJ1-1, with D possibly TRBD1 on 6 matching bases. This CDR3 spans 16 amino acids. V gave up 0 bases and J gave up 7 bases, with 18 bases separating them. For the CDR3, the DNA is TGTGCCAGCAGTTTAGCTATTTCAGGGGTGAGAGGTGAAGCTTTCTTT. It yields the protein CASSLAISGVRGEAFF.